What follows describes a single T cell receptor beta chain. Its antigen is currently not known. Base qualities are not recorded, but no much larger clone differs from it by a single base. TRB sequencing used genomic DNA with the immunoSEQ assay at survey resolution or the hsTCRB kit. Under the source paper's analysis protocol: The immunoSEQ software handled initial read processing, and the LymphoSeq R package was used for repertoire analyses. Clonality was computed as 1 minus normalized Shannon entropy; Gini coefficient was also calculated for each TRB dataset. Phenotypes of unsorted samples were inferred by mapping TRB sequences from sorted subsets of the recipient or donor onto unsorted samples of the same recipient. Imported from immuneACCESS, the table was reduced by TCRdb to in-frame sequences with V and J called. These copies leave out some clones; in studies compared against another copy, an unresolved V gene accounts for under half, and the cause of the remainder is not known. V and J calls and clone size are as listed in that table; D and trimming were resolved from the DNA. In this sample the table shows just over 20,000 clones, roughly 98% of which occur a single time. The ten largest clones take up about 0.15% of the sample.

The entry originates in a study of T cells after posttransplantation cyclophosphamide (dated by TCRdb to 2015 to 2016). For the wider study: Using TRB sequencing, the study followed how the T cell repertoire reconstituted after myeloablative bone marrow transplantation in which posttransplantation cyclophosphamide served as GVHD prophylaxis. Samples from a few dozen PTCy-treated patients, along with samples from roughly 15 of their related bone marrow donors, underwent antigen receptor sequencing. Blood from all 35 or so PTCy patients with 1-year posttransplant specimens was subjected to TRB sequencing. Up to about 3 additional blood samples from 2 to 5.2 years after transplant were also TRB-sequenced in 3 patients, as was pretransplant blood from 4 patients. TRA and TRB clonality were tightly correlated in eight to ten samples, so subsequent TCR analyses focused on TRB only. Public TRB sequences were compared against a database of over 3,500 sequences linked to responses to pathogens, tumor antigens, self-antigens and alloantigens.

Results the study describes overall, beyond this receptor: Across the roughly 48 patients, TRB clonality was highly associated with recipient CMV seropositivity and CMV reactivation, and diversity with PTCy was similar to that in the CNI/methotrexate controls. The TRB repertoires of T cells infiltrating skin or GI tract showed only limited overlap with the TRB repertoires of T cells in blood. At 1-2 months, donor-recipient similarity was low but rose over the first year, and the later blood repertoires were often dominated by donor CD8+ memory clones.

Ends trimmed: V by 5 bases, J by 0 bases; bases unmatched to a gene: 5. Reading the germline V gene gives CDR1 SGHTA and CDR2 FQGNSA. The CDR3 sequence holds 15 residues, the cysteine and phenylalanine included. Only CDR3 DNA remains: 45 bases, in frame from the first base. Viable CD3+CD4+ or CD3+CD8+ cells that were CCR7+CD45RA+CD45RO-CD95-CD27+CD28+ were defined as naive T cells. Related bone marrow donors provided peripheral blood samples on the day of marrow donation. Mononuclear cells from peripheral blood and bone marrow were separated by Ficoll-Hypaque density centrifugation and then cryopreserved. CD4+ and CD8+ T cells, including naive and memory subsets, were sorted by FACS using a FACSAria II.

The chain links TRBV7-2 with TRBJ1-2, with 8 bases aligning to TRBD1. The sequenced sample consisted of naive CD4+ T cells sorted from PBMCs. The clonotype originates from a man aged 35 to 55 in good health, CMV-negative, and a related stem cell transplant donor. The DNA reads TGTGCCAGCAGCATTCGACAGGGGACTAACTATGGCTACACCTTC. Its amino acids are CASSIRQGTNYGYTF.